The clone carrying this TCR beta chain is a singleton in its sample. Its antigen is undetermined. Germline and junction disagree at one end, which may indicate a read error. This CDR3 spans 18 amino acids. CDR1 and CDR2 from the germline V gene are SGHVS and FNYEAQ. Then a second PCR, running roughly 7 to 11 cycles, was carried out with a sample-barcoded 5' primer and a J-beta primer mix. Each CDR3 protein gets one entry after TCRdb re-called the 5' RACE reads with MiXCR. This table holds 650,000 to 700,000 distinct CDR3 sequences, 32% found once. This sample was included in a study of blood T cells in healthy people across ages. Findings of the study overall: Long-lived donors exceeded aged donors in naive CD4+ cells and diversity.

This receptor was identified in a woman of 80 years or more in good health. The sequenced material came from blood. The V and J genes are TRBV7-6 and TRBJ2-3, with TRBD1 identical over 8 bases. The CDR3: CASNLIGQGKYSTDTQYF. The CDR3 bases are TGTGCCAGCAACTTAATCGGACAGGGTAAATATAGCACAGATACGCAGTATTTT.